This T cell receptor (beta chain) was recorded in a study of regulatory T cells in long-lasting Graves disease. General observations from the study: Persistent Graves' cases showed lower TCR diversity than newly diagnosed cases.

The time point was: newly diagnosed GD, antithyroid drugs for less than 3 months. Extracted PBMC RNA gave rise to the TCR library. This clonotype has a count of ten or more. Its cognate antigen is unknown. Relying on iRepertoire HTBI primers and Arm-PCR of CDR3 regions, the team built TCR beta libraries. MiXCR was run by TCRdb on the multiplex PCR reads, yielding one entry per CDR3 protein. Here the sample spans about 200,000 distinct CDR3 sequences, roughly a fifth being singletons. V shed 2 bases and J shed 5 bases, with 9 bases lying between them. Germline V gene lookup returns CDR1 MNHEY and CDR2 SVGAGI. This CDR3 spans 13 amino acids. These data were also filed under a second study, of T cells in Graves' hyperthyroidism and ophthalmopathy. That source reports: An initial round of RT-PCR targeting the TCR CDR3 relied on the HTBI primer set. Ophthalmopathy could be told apart from stable hyperthyroidism with a 13 V-J model.

The sequencing here drew on peripheral blood mononuclear cells (PBMCs), taken at new diagnosis, from a patient treated with antithyroid drugs. The rearrangement uses TRBV6-5 and TRBJ1-1; D unresolved. The sequence came from a woman in her 30s with Graves disease. The CDR3 spells CASSYISRTEAFF. The CDR3 DNA reads as TGTGCCAGCAGTTACATCAGCCGGACTGAAGCTTTCTTT.